These 27 T cell receptor beta chains were sequenced from one sample in a study of T-cell memory formation after mild COVID-19. One entry per CDR3 protein, called by TCRdb with MiXCR from the 5' RACE reads. The table shows roughly 600,000 distinct CDR3 sequences, with over 15% occurring only once. The sequenced sample was PBMCs or a T cell subset sorted from them (not recorded which). These receptors were obtained from an adult woman who had mild COVID-19 (a few samples of this study predate the infection). Cell type and time point are not known.

The V and J genes are TRBV29-1 and TRBJ2-2; TRBD2 aligns across 7 bases. The length of the CDR3 is 12 residues. Trimming at V came to 5 bases and at J to 7 bases, leaving 4 bases not matched to a gene. Per germline, CDR1 SQVTM and CDR2 ANQGSEA. CDR3 amino acids: CSVREGNGELFF. As DNA, the CDR3 is TGCAGCGTTAGGGAGGGCAACGGGGAGCTGTTTTTT.

This clonotype has only a few counts. The chain joins TRBV4-1 to TRBJ2-4, with 13 bases aligning to TRBD2. Germline values: CDR1 MGHRA, CDR2 YSYEKL. V trimming: 0 bases; J trimming: 3 bases; junction bases outside the gene matches: 17. CDR3 size: 22 residues. The CDR3 region is CASSQEGSGWTSGSRGKNIQYF. In nucleotides, the CDR3 is TGCGCCAGCAGCCAAGAGGGGTCAGGATGGACTAGCGGGAGCCGGGGCAAAAACATTCAGTACTTC.

There are a few counts of this clonotype. The chain links TRBV12-3 or TRBV12-4 to TRBJ2-3, with D perhaps matching TRBD2 (6 bases). The CDR3 loop spans 15 amino acids. Trimming shortened V by 7 bases and J by 1 base, and 15 bases separated the two germline ends. In DNA form, the CDR3 reads TGTGCCAGCACTATATCACTAGCTGGCACAGATACGCAGTATTTT. It translates to CASTISLAGTDTQYF.

This sequence joins TRBV7-9 and TRBJ2-1; D unclear. Trimming stripped 6 bases from V and 6 bases from J, with 21 bases between. Per germline, CDR1 SEHNR and CDR2 FQNEAQ (reference sequence). CDR3 length equals 16 residues. CDR3 in amino acids: CASRHSRVDGSNEQFF. CDR3 DNA sequence: TGTGCCAGCAGACACTCAAGGGTGGACGGTTCCAATGAGCAGTTCTTC.

This clonotype showed up many times. The chain recombines TRBV4-2 with TRBJ2-1; no clear D. The CDR3 has 15 residues. Trimming shortened V by 4 bases and J by 5 bases, and 15 bases separated the two germline ends. Germline V gene sequence: CDR1 LGHNA, CDR2 YNFKEQ. DNA for the CDR3: TGTGCCAGCAGCCCTTGGTCCCTGGCTAACAATGAGCAGTTCTTC. Protein product: CASSPWSLANNEQFF.

This clonotype has only a few counts. The V and J genes are TRBV12-3 or TRBV12-4 and TRBJ2-2; D is uncertain. CDR3 length equals 12 residues. Trimming shortened V by 8 bases and J by 3 bases, and 7 bases separated the two germline ends. The CDR3 region is CASCYHTGELFF. The CDR3 nucleotides read TGTGCCAGCTGCTACCACACCGGGGAGCTGTTTTTT.

This clonotype was observed a handful of times. This sequence joins TRBV7-2 and TRBJ1-1; D possibly corresponds to TRBD1 (5 bases). This CDR3 spans 15 amino acids. CDR1 and CDR2 from the germline V gene are SGHTA and FQGNSA. Trimming removed 2 bases from V and 1 base from J, with 11 bases in between. CDR3 region: CASSLWGGRNTEAFF. CDR3 bases: TGTGCCAGCAGCTTATGGGGGGGGAGGAACACTGAAGCTTTCTTT.

This chain uses TRBV3-1 with TRBJ2-5; D possibly uses TRBD1 or TRBD2 (6 bases each). With 4 bases removed from V and 6 bases from J, the gap between germline ends came to 27 bases. The germline gives CDR1 LGHDT, CDR2 YNNKEL (reference sequence). The CDR3 totals 18 residues. CDR3 sequence (DNA): TGTGCCAGCAGCCGCACATGGGCAGGGGAGGCTTCGTGGAAGACCCAGTACTTC. As protein: CASSRTWAGEASWKTQYF.

This rearrangement joins TRBV5-1 to TRBJ2-1; 12 bases fit TRBD2. J gave up 0 bases and V 4 bases, and 8 bases lay outside the gene matches. The V gene's germline CDR1 is SGHRS and CDR2 YFSETQ. The CDR3 has 18 residues. CDR3 sequence: CASSETSGGPSSYNEQFF. The CDR3 coding sequence is TGCGCCAGCAGCGAGACTAGCGGGGGCCCGAGCTCCTACAATGAGCAGTTCTTC.

This clonotype has at least ten counts. The chain employs TRBV24-1 and TRBJ1-5; possibly TRBD1 for D (6 bases). Trimming cost V 4 bases and J 3 bases, with 18 bases left between them. The CDR3 runs 17 residues. From germline, CDR1 is KGHDR and CDR2 SFDVKD. CDR3 bases: TGTGCCACCAGTGACTCCTCAGGGGTCAATATCAATCAGCCCCAGCATTTT. Translation: CATSDSSGVNINQPQHF.

This rearrangement joins TRBV12-3 or TRBV12-4 to TRBJ1-2, with D perhaps TRBD1 (5 bases). The CDR3 runs 13 residues. The ends were cut back, 2 bases at V and 8 bases at J, with 12 bases in the middle. CDR3 bases: TGTGCCAGCAGTTTATTAGGGGCGGGCGGCTACACCTTC. It codes for CASSLLGAGGYTF.

This clonotype was counted only a few times. The chain recombines TRBV6-5 with TRBJ2-2; the D gene could be TRBD1 or TRBD2 (5 bases each). CDR3 length equals 16 residues. Germline CDR1 reads MNHEY; CDR2 reads SVGAGI. V lost 5 bases, J lost 4 bases, and 17 bases lay in between. This CDR3 is CASSPGPGIGTGELFF. The CDR3, as DNA: TGTGCCAGCAGTCCGGGACCCGGCATAGGCACCGGGGAGCTGTTTTTT.

This clonotype turned up a few times. This chain connects TRBV9 to TRBJ1-6, with D perhaps matching TRBD1 (5 bases). V lost 0 bases and J lost 8, with 12 bases in between. The CDR3 runs to 15 residues. The germline V gene encodes CDR1 SGDLS and CDR2 YYNGEE. The CDR3 DNA sequence: TGTGCCAGCAGCGTAGCCGGGGAAGGGGATTCACCCCTCCACTTT. Protein product: CASSVAGEGDSPLHF.

The chain's CDR3 is CASSSLPPQVEQFF. The DNA of the CDR3 is TGTGCCAGCAGTTCCCTCCCTCCACAGGTAGAGCAGTTCTTC. The J gene is TRBJ2-1, the V gene TRBV27; TRBD1 might be the D (5 bases). This CDR3 comprises 14 residues. Trimming cost V 4 bases and J 10 bases, with 17 bases left between them. Germline V CDR1 and CDR2: MNHEY, SMNVEV (reference sequence).

The chain couples TRBV12-5 to TRBJ2-3; TRBD1 matches at 10 bases. In germline, CDR1 is LGHNT, CDR2 FRNRAP. This CDR3 has 15 amino acids. After removal of 5 bases from V and 11 bases from J, the junction contained 13 bases not matched to a gene. DNA for the CDR3: TGTGCTAGTGGTCCCGGGACAGGGGCGAGGTTGGAGCAGTATTTT. Translating it yields CASGPGTGARLEQYF.

This clonotype appeared a few times. The rearrangement joins TRBV7-2 to TRBJ2-1; weak D call: TRBD2 (5 bases). CDR1 and CDR2 (germline): SGHTA, FQGNSA. With 6 bases removed from V and 10 bases from J, the gap between germline ends came to 16 bases. There are 13 residues in the CDR3. The CDR3 bases are TGTGCCAGCAGTCAAACTCCCTCGGGGGAGCAGTTCTTC. It is translated as CASSQTPSGEQFF.

This clonotype was recorded a few times. V is TRBV6-5 and J is TRBJ1-5; tentative D call: TRBD1 (5 bases). V gave up 6 bases and J gave up 5 bases, with 23 bases separating them. This CDR3 contains 17 residues. Germline V lookup: CDR1 MNHEY, CDR2 SVGAGI. This CDR3 reads CASRPGGSLSSYQPQHF. DNA of the CDR3: TGTGCCAGCAGACCCGGGGGGAGTCTGAGTAGTTATCAGCCCCAGCATTTT.

The rearrangement links TRBV4-1 to TRBJ2-3; TRBD1 matches 7 bases. Germline CDR1 MGHRA, CDR2 YSYEKL. This CDR3 comprises 14 residues. The V segment lost 4 bases and the J segment 4 bases; nucleotides outside the gene matches: 5. CDR3 sequence: CASSLQGISDTQYF. In nucleotides, the CDR3 is TGCGCCAGCAGCCTACAGGGGATTTCAGATACGCAGTATTTT.

The V gene is TRBV7-7, the J gene TRBJ2-7, with 7 bases matching TRBD2. V lost 5 bases to trimming and J lost 6 bases; unmatched junction nucleotides: 7. CDR1 is SSHAT and CDR2 is FNYEAQ in the germline V gene (reference sequence). The CDR3 is 13 amino acids. The CDR3 bases are TGTGCCAGCAGCGCCGACGTAGCGGGCGAGCAGTACTTC. Protein product: CASSADVAGEQYF. The full variable domain, its missing parts supplied by reference TRBV7-7 and TRBJ2-7, is GAGVSQSPRYKVTKRGQDVTLRCDPISSHATLYWYQQALGQGPEFLTYFNYEAQPDKSGLPSDRFSAERPEGSISTLTIQRTEQRDSAMYRCASSADVAGEQYFGPGTRLTVT.

This clonotype was seen more than once but under ten times. The chain has TRBV25-1 and TRBJ1-1; D not resolved. This CDR3 has 13 residues. CDR1 MGHDK and CDR2 SYGVNS come from the germline V gene. V lost 3 bases, J lost 1 base, and 6 bases lay in between. As DNA, the CDR3 is TGTGCCAGCAGTGAGACTCCGAACACTGAAGCTTTCTTT. It specifies CASSETPNTEAFF.

The chain recombines TRBV7-9 with TRBJ1-1, with D hard to call. This CDR3 comprises 13 residues. Between the trimmed V and J ends, which lost 3 bases and 5 bases, there was a span of 10 bases. CDR1 is SEHNR and CDR2 is FQNEAQ in the germline V gene (reference sequence). CDR3 amino acids: CASSFDSGTEAFF. The DNA for the CDR3 is TGTGCCAGCAGCTTCGATTCGGGAACTGAAGCTTTCTTT.

V usage is TRBV7-2 and J usage is TRBJ2-1, with TRBD1 matching 7 bases. Looked up from germline, CDR1 is SGHTA and CDR2 is FQGNSA. With 1 base clipped from V and 6 bases from J, the junction kept 6 bases outside the gene matches. The CDR3 covers 15 residues. CDR3 in amino acids: CASSLETGFGNEQFF. The CDR3 region has the DNA TGTGCCAGCAGCTTAGAGACAGGGTTCGGCAATGAGCAGTTCTTC.

This clonotype has more than one count but fewer than ten. The CDR3 loop is CSASLTEGGLPNEQYF. CDR3 nucleotide sequence: TGCAGTGCTAGCCTAACAGAGGGGGGACTTCCGAACGAGCAGTACTTC. The V call is TRBV20-1, the J call TRBJ2-7; D is perhaps TRBD1 or TRBD2 (6 bases each). The CDR3 loop spans 16 amino acids. The germline V gene encodes CDR1 DFQATT and CDR2 SNEGSKA (reference sequence). Between the trimmed V and J ends, which lost 3 bases and 5 bases, there was a span of 23 bases.

This clonotype turned up a few times. J is TRBJ2-5 and V is TRBV4-2; 11 positions match TRBD1. The CDR3 spans 15 residues. V trimming: 5 bases; J trimming: 4 bases; junction bases outside the gene matches: 6. Per germline, CDR1 LGHNA and CDR2 YNFKEQ. The CDR3 region has the DNA TGTGCCAGCAGCAAGGACAGGGGGCGTTTAGAGACCCAGTACTTC. Its protein is CASSKDRGRLETQYF.

The DNA for the CDR3 is TGTGCCACCAGTGATGAGGGGGCTCCCTACAATGAGCAGTTCTTC. The encoded protein is CATSDEGAPYNEQFF. The chain has TRBV24-1 and TRBJ2-1; 7 positions agree with TRBD1. The CDR3 has 15 residues. J lost 2 bases, V lost 3 bases, and 3 bases had no gene match. CDR1 and CDR2 from the germline V gene are KGHDR and SFDVKD.

The chain carries TRBV3-1 and TRBJ2-2, with a possible D match to TRBD2 (5 bases). Germline CDR1 LGHDT, CDR2 YNNKEL (reference sequence). V shed 4 bases and J shed 7 bases, with 13 bases lying between them. The CDR3 totals 14 residues. CDR3 DNA: TGTGCCAGCAGCCGAAGAGGGCGAAGCGGGGAGCTGTTTTTT. Protein: CASSRRGRSGELFF.

Many counts were recorded for this clonotype. CDR3 sequence (DNA): TGCGCCAGCAGCGCTATGACGGACACTGAAGCTTTCTTT. This codes for CASSAMTDTEAFF. The chain combines TRBV5-1 with TRBJ1-1; D not resolved. The CDR3 extends over 13 amino acids. Germline CDR1 reads SGHRS; CDR2 reads YFSETQ. V was pared by 4 bases and J by 3 bases, with 10 bases between.